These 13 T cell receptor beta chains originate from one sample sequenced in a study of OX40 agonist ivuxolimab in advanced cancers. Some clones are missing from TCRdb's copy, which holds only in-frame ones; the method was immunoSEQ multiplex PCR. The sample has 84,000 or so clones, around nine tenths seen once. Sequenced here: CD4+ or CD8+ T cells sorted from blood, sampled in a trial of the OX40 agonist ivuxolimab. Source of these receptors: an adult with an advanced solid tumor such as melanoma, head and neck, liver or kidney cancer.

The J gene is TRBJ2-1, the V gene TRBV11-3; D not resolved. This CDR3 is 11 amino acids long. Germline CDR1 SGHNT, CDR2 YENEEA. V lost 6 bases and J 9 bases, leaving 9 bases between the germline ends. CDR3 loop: CASSAGFEQFF. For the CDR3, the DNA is TGTGCCAGCAGTGCCGGTTTTGAGCAGTTCTTC.

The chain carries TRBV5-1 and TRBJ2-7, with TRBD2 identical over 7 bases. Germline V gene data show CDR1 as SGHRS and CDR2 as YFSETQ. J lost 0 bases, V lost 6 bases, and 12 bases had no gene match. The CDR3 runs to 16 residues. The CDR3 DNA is TGCGCCAGCATGCCCCTCGGCGGGGGAAGCTCCTACGAGCAGTACTTC. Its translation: CASMPLGGGSSYEQYF.

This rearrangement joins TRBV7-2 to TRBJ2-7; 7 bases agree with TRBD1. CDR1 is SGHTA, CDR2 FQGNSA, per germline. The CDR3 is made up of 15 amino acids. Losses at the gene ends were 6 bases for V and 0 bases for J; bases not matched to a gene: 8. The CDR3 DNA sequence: TGTGCCAGCAGTAGGGCCAGGACAGGCTCCTACGAGCAGTACTTC. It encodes CASSRARTGSYEQYF.

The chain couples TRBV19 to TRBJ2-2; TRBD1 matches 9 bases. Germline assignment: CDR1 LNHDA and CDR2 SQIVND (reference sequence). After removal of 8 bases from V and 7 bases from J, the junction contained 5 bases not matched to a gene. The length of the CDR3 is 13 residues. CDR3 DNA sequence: TGTGCCAGTCGACAGGGGGAGGTCGGGGAGCTGTTTTTT. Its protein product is CASRQGEVGELFF. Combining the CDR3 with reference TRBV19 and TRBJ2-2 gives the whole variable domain DGGITQSPKYLFRKEGQNVTLSCEQNLNHDAMYWYRQDPGQGLRLIYYSQIVNDFQKGDIAEGYSVSREKKESFPLTVTSAQKNPTAFYLCASRQGEVGELFFGEGSRLTVL.

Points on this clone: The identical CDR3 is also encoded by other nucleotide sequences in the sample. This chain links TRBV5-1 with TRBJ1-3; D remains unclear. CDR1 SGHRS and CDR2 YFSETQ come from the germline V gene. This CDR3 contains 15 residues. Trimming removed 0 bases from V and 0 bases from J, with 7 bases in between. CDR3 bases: TGCGCCAGCAGCTTGGATGGGAGCTCTGGAAACACCATATATTTT. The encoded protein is CASSLDGSSGNTIYF.

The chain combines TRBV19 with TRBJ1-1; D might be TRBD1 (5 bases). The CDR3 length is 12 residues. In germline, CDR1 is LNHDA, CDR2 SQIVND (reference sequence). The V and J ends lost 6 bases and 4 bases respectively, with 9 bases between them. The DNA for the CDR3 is TGTGCCAGTAGCAATGGGGGCACTGAAGCTTTCTTT. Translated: CASSNGGTEAFF.

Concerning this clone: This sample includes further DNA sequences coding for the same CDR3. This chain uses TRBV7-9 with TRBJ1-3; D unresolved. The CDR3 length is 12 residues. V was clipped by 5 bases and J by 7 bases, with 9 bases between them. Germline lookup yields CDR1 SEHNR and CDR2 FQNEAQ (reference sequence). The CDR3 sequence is CASSRTGNTIYF. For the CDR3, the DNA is TGTGCCAGCAGCCGGACGGGGAACACCATATATTTT.

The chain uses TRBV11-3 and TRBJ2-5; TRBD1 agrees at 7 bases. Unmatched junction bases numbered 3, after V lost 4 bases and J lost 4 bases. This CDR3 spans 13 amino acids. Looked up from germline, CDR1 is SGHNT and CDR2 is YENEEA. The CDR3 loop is CASSSAGGETQYF. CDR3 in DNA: TGTGCCAGCAGCTCGGCAGGGGGAGAGACCCAGTACTTC. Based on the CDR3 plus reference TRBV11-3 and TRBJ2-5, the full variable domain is EAGVVQSPRYKIIEKKQPVAFWCNPISGHNTLYWYLQNLGQGPELLIRYENEEAVDDSQLPKDRFSAERLKGVDSTLKIQPAELGDSAVYLCASSSAGGETQYFGPGTRLLVL.

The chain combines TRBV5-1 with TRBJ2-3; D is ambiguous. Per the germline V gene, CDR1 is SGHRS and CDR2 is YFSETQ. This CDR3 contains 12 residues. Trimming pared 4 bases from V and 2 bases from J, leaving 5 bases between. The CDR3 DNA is TGCGCCAGCAGCCTAAACACAGATACGCAGTATTTT. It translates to CASSLNTDTQYF.

Written as DNA, the CDR3 is TGCGCCAGCAGCCAAGATTCAAGGGGCGACGGGGAGCTGTTTTTT. This translates into CASSQDSRGDGELFF. V usage is TRBV4-1 and J usage is TRBJ2-2; tentatively, D is TRBD1 (5 bases). Germline assignment: CDR1 MGHRA and CDR2 YSYEKL. V was cut by 0 bases and J by 7 bases, with 12 bases left in between. The CDR3 contains 15 residues.

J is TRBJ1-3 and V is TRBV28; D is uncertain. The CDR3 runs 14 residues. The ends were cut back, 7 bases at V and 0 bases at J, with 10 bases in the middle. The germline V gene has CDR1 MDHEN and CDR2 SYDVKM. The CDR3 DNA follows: TGTGCCAGCACTCCCGGTTTCTCTGGAAACACCATATATTTT. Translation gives CASTPGFSGNTIYF.

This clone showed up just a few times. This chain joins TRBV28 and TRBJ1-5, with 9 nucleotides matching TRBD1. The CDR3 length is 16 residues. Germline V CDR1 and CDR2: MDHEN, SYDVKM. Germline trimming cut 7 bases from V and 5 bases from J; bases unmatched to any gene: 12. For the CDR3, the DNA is TGTGCCAGCATCCCTGGAGGTGGACAGGGGTATCAGCCCCAGCATTTT. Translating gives CASIPGGGQGYQPQHF.

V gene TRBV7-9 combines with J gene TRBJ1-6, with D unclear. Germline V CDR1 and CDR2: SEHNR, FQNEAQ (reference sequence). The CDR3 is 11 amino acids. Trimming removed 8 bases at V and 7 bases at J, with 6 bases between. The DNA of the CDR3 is TGTGCCAGCGAAGGGAATTCACCCCTCCACTTT. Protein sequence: CASEGNSPLHF.